These T cell receptor beta chains were read from a single sample in a study of tumor and adjacent non-tumor tissue in lung cancer. TCRdb passed the multiplex PCR reads through MiXCR, listing each CDR3 protein once. The sample has more than 85,000 distinct CDR3 sequences, 55% to 65% seen once. The sequencing input was distant non-tumor lung tissue. These receptors all stem from a man aged 30 to 39 with non-small cell lung cancer. Each CDR3 is given with its conserved first and last residue. A D gene is named only where the DNA matches it firmly. Clone size appears in some rows only: once, few, many, or a class for an expanded clone.

CASSLTGVNGYAF,TGTGCCAGCAGTTTAACAGGGGTAAATGGCTACGCTTTC,NA,TRBV11-2,TRBD1,TRBJ1-2
CSVYRGESYEQYF,TGCAGCGTCTACCGGGGCGAGTCCTACGAGCAGTACTTC,many,TRBV29-1,NA,TRBJ2-7
CASSLELTGGGGYTF,TGTGCCAGCAGTTTAGAATTGACAGGGGGCGGTGGCTATACCTTC,NA,TRBV6-5,TRBD1,TRBJ1-2
CATSDPLSNQPQYF,TGTGCCACCAGTGATCCTCTCAGCAATCAGCCCCAGTATTTT,NA,TRBV24-1,NA,TRBJ2-3
CASTRTSGGAGNEQFF,TGTGCCAGCACCCGGACTAGCGGGGGGGCCGGTAATGAGCAGTTCTTC,medium-sized,TRBV12-3/TRBV12-4,TRBD2,TRBJ2-1
CASSLGDTMNTEAFF,TGTGCCAGCAGTTTAGGCGACACCATGAACACTGAAGCTTTCTTT,NA,TRBV12-3/TRBV12-4,NA,TRBJ1-1
CARSLVTASDTEAFF,TGTGCCAGAAGCTTGGTTACAGCCTCGGACACTGAAGCTTTCTTT,NA,TRBV5-5,NA,TRBJ1-1
CTSGRGTDERYF,TGTACCAGCGGAAGGGGAACGGACGAGCGATACTTC,NA,TRBV11-2,NA,TRBJ2-7
CVILDSQETQYF,TGTGTCATCCTCGACAGTCAAGAGACCCAGTACTTC,NA,TRBV28,NA,TRBJ2-5
CACSPTPGNGQFF,TGTGCATGCAGCCCCACACCTGGCAATGGGCAGTTCTTC,NA,TRBV11-3,NA,TRBJ2-1
CASSLGAGGIGDTLYF,TGTGCCAGCAGTTTAGGTGCGGGAGGTATAGGAGATACCCTGTACTTC,NA,TRBV12-3/TRBV12-4,TRBD2,TRBJ2-5
CASSQESSSRANVLTF,TGTGCTAGCAGCCAAGAGTCTAGCTCTAGGGCCAACGTCCTGACTTTC,NA,TRBV4-3,NA,TRBJ2-6
CVSCRGTGALEQYF,TGTGTCAGCTGCCGGGGGACAGGGGCTCTCGAGCAGTACTTC,once,TRBV11-2,TRBD1,TRBJ2-7
CASYRSAGDDYTF,TGTGCCAGCTATCGCTCCGCGGGAGATGACTACACCTTT,once,TRBV6-2/TRBV6-3,NA,TRBJ1-2
CSARKAGTLMNTEAFF,TGCAGTGCTAGGAAGGCCGGGACTCTGATGAACACTGAAGCTTTCTTT,many,TRBV20-1,NA,TRBJ1-1
CASSGQAVTNTEAFF,TGTGCCAGCAGTGGTCAGGCAGTAACGAACACTGAAGCTTTCTTT,NA,TRBV2,NA,TRBJ1-1
CASSPVLDTQYF,TGTGCCAGCAGCCCAGTCTTAGATACGCAGTATTTT,NA,TRBV11-2,NA,TRBJ2-3
CVSSEISGTRIGQYF,TGCGTCAGCAGTGAGATTTCTGGGACTCGTATAGGGCAGTACTTC,NA,TRBV10-1,NA,TRBJ2-7
CSVDVAGAILGGYTF,TGCAGCGTTGATGTGGCAGGGGCGATCCTGGGAGGCTACACCTTC,hyperexpanded,TRBV29-1,NA,TRBJ1-2
CASSLEVWHGTVQETQYF,TGTGCCAGCAGCTTAGAAGTCTGGCATGGGACAGTCCAAGAGACCCAGTACTTC,few,TRBV11-2,TRBD1,TRBJ2-5
CATSDDDRGPNEQYF,TGTGCCACCAGTGACGATGACAGGGGGCCCAACGAGCAGTACTTC,few,TRBV24-1,TRBD1,TRBJ2-7
CASSSSEKTQYF,TGTGCCAGCAGCTCGTCGGAAAAGACCCAGTACTTC,NA,TRBV11-2,NA,TRBJ2-5
CASMQINTDTQYF,TGTGCCAGCATGCAGATTAACACAGATACGCAGTATTTT,NA,TRBV28,NA,TRBJ2-3
CASSLEWGNEQFF,TGTGCCAGCAGCTTAGAATGGGGAAATGAGCAGTTCTTC,many,TRBV11-1,NA,TRBJ2-1
CASSQGQEVYRHNCYTF,TGCGCCAGCAGCCAAGGTCAGGAAGTTTATCGCCACAATTGCTACACCTTC,NA,TRBV4-3,NA,TRBJ1-2
CSVRDMKAMNTEAFF,TGCAGTGTTAGAGATATGAAGGCGATGAATACTGAAGCTTTCTTT,NA,TRBV20-1,NA,TRBJ1-1
CSVVRSAWSSYNEQFF,TGCAGCGTTGTGAGATCGGCTTGGAGCTCCTACAATGAGCAGTTCTTC,medium-sized,TRBV29-1,NA,TRBJ2-1
CNARLEGDTGELFF,TGCAATGCTAGACTAGAGGGAGACACCGGGGAGCTGTTTTTT,once,TRBV20-1,NA,TRBJ2-2
CACSLETNEQFF,TGTGCATGCAGCTTAGAGACCAATGAGCAGTTCTTC,NA,TRBV11-1,NA,TRBJ2-1
CVSSYSLDTQYF,TGTGTCAGTAGTTACTCGCTCGATACGCAGTATTTT,few,TRBV6-5,NA,TRBJ2-3
CTSSPQGAERETQYF,TGTACCAGCAGCCCACAGGGGGCGGAACGGGAGACCCAGTACTTC,NA,TRBV12-3/TRBV12-4,TRBD1,TRBJ2-5
CADQAGMNTEAFF,TGTGCCGATCAGGCAGGCATGAACACTGAAGCTTTCTTT,NA,TRBV12-3/TRBV12-4,NA,TRBJ1-1
CSTSDNRTYGYTF,TGCAGCACTTCGGACAATCGGACGTATGGCTACACCTTC,NA,TRBV29-1,NA,TRBJ1-2